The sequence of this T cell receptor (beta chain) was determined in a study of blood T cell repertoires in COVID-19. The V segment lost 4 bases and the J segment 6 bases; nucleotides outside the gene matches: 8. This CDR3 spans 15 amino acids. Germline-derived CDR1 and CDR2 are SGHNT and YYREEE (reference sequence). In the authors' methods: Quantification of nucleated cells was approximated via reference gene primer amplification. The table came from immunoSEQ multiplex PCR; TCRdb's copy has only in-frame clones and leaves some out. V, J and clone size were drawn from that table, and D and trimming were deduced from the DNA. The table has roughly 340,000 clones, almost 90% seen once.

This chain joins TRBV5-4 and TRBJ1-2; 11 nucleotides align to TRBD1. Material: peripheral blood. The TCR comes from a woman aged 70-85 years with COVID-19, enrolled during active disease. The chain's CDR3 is CASSLDRGRVNGYTF. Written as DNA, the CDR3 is TGTGCCAGCAGCCTGGACAGGGGGCGGGTAAATGGCTACACCTTC.